This T cell receptor beta chain was sequenced during a study of blood T cell repertoires in COVID-19. Overall study context: Material from acute and convalescent COVID-19 was sourced from the United States, Italy and Spain. Sample material is recorded as cDNA or gDNA derived from T cells, B-cell-depleted T cells, or PBMCs.

This CDR3 is 16 amino acids long. The germline gives CDR1 LGHDT, CDR2 YNNKEL (reference sequence). V gave up 4 bases and J gave up 0 bases, with 10 bases separating them. In the source study's methods: It was from reference gene primer amplification that nucleated cell counts were estimated. The assay was immunoSEQ multiplex PCR, and TCRdb's table has in-frame clones only and misses some. V, J and clone size were drawn from that table, and D and trimming were deduced from the DNA. The sample includes 100,000 or so clones, 69% seen only once; the top ten take less than 6.5%. The rearrangement links TRBV3-1 (or the pseudogene TRBV3-2) to TRBJ2-6, with a weak D call TRBD2 (6 bases). What was sequenced was peripheral blood. This clonotype originated in a man aged 80 or over with acute or convalescent COVID-19. The CDR3, as DNA: TGTGCCAGCAGCCCCGGGAGCTTCTCTGGGGCCAACGTCCTGACTTTC. It yields the protein CASSPGSFSGANVLTF.